What follows describes a single T cell receptor beta chain. The antigen remains unidentified. These data originate in a study of OX40 agonist ivuxolimab in advanced cancers. About the research overall: Cohort: approximately 83% men, mean age around 61, aged roughly 23 to 79. Partial response was recorded in three patients: one hepatocellular carcinoma and two cutaneous melanoma cases. Study observations and caveats: CD4+ T cells averaged fewer expanded clones than CD8+ T cells. Circulating CD4+ and CD8+ T cells showed clonal expansion by week 6 at 0.1 to 3.0 mg/kg.

TCRdb keeps only in-frame clones here, not all; method: immunoSEQ multiplex PCR. This table holds approximately 69,000 clones, around 94% found once. Germline V gene lookup returns CDR1 MNHEY and CDR2 SMNVEV (reference sequence). The length of the CDR3 is 14 residues. V gave up 5 bases and J gave up 6 bases, with 14 bases separating them. Sequenced material: CD4+ or CD8+ T cells sorted from blood, taken in a trial of the OX40 agonist ivuxolimab. V usage is TRBV27 and J usage is TRBJ2-1; no firm D call. The clonotype originates from an adult with an advanced solid tumor such as melanoma, head and neck, liver or kidney cancer. The CDR3 sequence is CASSPTTWRNEQFF. CDR3 sequence (DNA): TGTGCCAGCAGTCCGACGACTTGGCGCAATGAGCAGTTCTTC.